The next 23 T cell receptor beta chains were all read from a single sample in a study of T-cell reconstitution after alpha-beta-depleted transplantation in children. A library of TCRbeta sequences, prepared with unique molecular identifiers, was generated. TCRdb reprocessed the PCR reads via MiXCR and lists one record per CDR3 protein. Among some 500,000 distinct CDR3 sequences listed, approximately 32% were seen once. The sequences come from PBMCs from the stem cell graft donor, collected from the stem cell graft. Receptors originate from a human donor who donated a stem cell graft to a child with aplastic anemia.

The sample holds a few counts of this clonotype. The chain uses TRBV6-1 and TRBJ1-3; D remains unclear. V gave up 5 bases and J gave up 3 bases, with 8 bases separating them. The CDR3 length is 13 residues. Germline V gives CDR1 MNHNS, CDR2 SASEGT. CDR3: CASSRALGNTIYF. The CDR3 coding sequence is TGTGCCAGCAGTAGGGCCCTTGGAAACACCATATATTTT.

Details on this clonotype: One end of the junction does not line up with germline, which may come from a read error. The J gene is TRBJ1-1, the V gene TRBV10-3, with TRBD1 matching 12 bases. Per germline, CDR1 ENHRY and CDR2 SYGVKD. The CDR3 sequence is 13 residues long. CDR3 sequence: CAVRDRGHTEAFF. CDR3 bases: TGTGCCGTCAGGGACAGGGGGCACACTGAAGCTTTCTTT.

This clonotype came up a few times. The gene calls are TRBV11-1 and TRBJ2-7; the match to TRBD1 covers 12 bases. The length of the CDR3 is 18 residues. Losses at the gene ends were 5 bases for V and 2 bases for J; bases not matched to a gene: 13. The germline V gene has CDR1 SGHAT and CDR2 FQDESV (reference sequence). This CDR3 is CASSLFGTGGKVAYEQYV. In DNA form, the CDR3 reads TGTGCCAGCAGCCTATTCGGGACAGGGGGCAAGGTTGCCTACGAGCAGTACGTC.

The chain has TRBV6-5 and TRBJ2-7; D is ambiguous. CDR1 is MNHEY and CDR2 is SVGAGI in the germline V gene. The CDR3 runs 13 residues. Trimming removed 4 bases from V and 1 base from J, with 8 bases in between. CDR3 sequence: CASSSTGSYEQYF. The CDR3 DNA reads TGTGCCAGCAGTTCGACGGGTTCCTACGAGCAGTACTTC.

This clonotype was seen only a few times. The chain employs TRBV5-1 and TRBJ2-7, with TRBD2 identical over 10 bases. The V segment lost 0 bases and the J segment 4 bases; nucleotides outside the gene matches: 4. The CDR3 spans 15 residues. CDR1 and CDR2 from the germline V gene are SGHRS and YFSETQ. CDR3 amino acids: CASSLDALAGYEQYV. The CDR3 DNA is TGCGCCAGCAGCTTGGACGCACTAGCGGGATACGAGCAGTACGTC.

V gene TRBV6-5 combines with J gene TRBJ2-5; D gene uncertain. The CDR3 is 14 amino acids. The V gene lost 0 bases and the J gene lost 3 bases, with 8 bases spanning the gap. Looked up from germline, CDR1 is MNHEY and CDR2 is SVGAGI. Here the CDR3 DNA reads TGTGCCAGCAGTTACTCGAGGCAGAAAGAGACCCAGTACTTC. Translation gives CASSYSRQKETQYF.

The rearrangement links TRBV24-1 to TRBJ2-3, with TRBD1 matching 8 bases. CDR1 is KGHDR and CDR2 is SFDVKD in the germline V gene. This CDR3 has 14 amino acids. The ends lost 3 bases at V and 7 bases at J; junction bases unmatched: 5. The CDR3 sequence: CATSDTGTGHTQYF. CDR3 DNA: TGTGCCACCAGTGATACGGGGACAGGTCATACGCAGTATTTT.

V and J are TRBV28 and TRBJ2-1; 10 nucleotides agree with TRBD2. The CDR3 contains 16 residues. The V gene end was trimmed by 4 bases and the J gene end by 4 bases; junction bases not matched to a gene: 7. CDR1 and CDR2 from the germline V gene are MDHEN and SYDVKM. In DNA, the CDR3 is TGTGCCAGCAGTTCATTTACTAGCGGGATTTACAATGAGCAGTTCTTC. Translation: CASSSFTSGIYNEQFF. Based on the CDR3 plus reference TRBV28 and TRBJ2-1, the full variable domain is DVKVTQSSRYLVKRTGEKVFLECVQDMDHENMFWYRQDPGLGLRLIYFSYDVKMKEKGDIPEGYSVSREKKERFSLILESASTNQTSMYLCASSSFTSGIYNEQFFGPGTRLTVL.

J is TRBJ1-2 and V is TRBV28; 12 bases match TRBD1. This CDR3 spans 16 amino acids. V lost 6 bases and J lost 2; bases outside the gene matches: 7. Germline CDR1 is MDHEN and CDR2 is SYDVKM. CDR3 DNA sequence: TGTGCCAGCAGCCAGGGACAGGGGGCTATCAACTATGGCTACACCTTC. It encodes CASSQGQGAINYGYTF.

The V call is TRBV7-9, the J call TRBJ1-1, with D uncertain. The V gene's germline CDR1 is SEHNR and CDR2 FQNEAQ (reference sequence). The CDR3 consists of 13 residues. Trimming took off 3 bases at V and 4 bases at J, with 9 bases between the two ends. The CDR3: CASSLASPTEAFF. The CDR3 nucleotides are TGTGCCAGCAGCTTGGCGAGCCCCACTGAAGCTTTCTTT.

This chain joins TRBV29-1 and TRBJ1-1; possibly TRBD1 for D (6 bases). The CDR3 sequence is 15 residues long. Trimming cost V 3 bases and J 4 bases, with 18 bases left between them. CDR1 and CDR2 from the germline V gene are SQVTM and ANQGSEA. CDR3 protein: CSVERGQTRGTEAFF. The CDR3 DNA reads as TGCAGCGTTGAGAGGGGCCAAACCAGGGGCACTGAAGCTTTCTTT.

The chain carries TRBV12-3 or TRBV12-4 and TRBJ1-1; possible D gene TRBD1, 6 bases. The CDR3 contains 14 residues. Deletions cut 3 bases from V and 4 bases from J, with 12 bases between. The CDR3 loop is CASSFTGQGTEAFF. CDR3 DNA sequence: TGTGCCAGCAGTTTTACAGGGCAGGGCACTGAAGCTTTCTTT.

The V gene is TRBV5-1, the J gene TRBJ2-1; D perhaps matches TRBD2 (6 bases). Germline V gene sequence: CDR1 SGHRS, CDR2 YFSETQ. The ends were cut back, 5 bases at V and 5 bases at J, with 20 bases in the middle. This CDR3 is built from 16 residues. In DNA, the CDR3 is TGCGCCAGCAGGCTTACCAGCGGGCTACTAAACAATGAGCAGTTCTTC. Translation gives CASRLTSGLLNNEQFF. Complete variable domain (other parts from reference TRBV5-1 and TRBJ2-1): KAGVTQTPRYLIKTRGQQVTLSCSPISGHRSVSWYQQTPGQGLQFLFEYFSETQRNKGNFPGRFSGRQFSNSRSEMNVSTLELGDSALYLCASRLTSGLLNNEQFFGPGTRLTVL.

This clonotype was recorded a few times. The chain uses TRBV6-4 and TRBJ2-1; D might be TRBD2 (5 bases). CDR1 and CDR2 from the germline V gene are MRHNA and SNTAGT. The V gene lost 4 bases and the J gene lost 6 bases, with 13 bases spanning the gap. This CDR3 has 14 residues. For the CDR3, the DNA is TGTGCCAGCAGTGTTGAGGGAGAGGTCAATGAGCAGTTCTTC. This encodes CASSVEGEVNEQFF.

CDR3 in DNA: TGCGCCAGCAGCTTGGTGACGGCTCAAGAGACCCAGTACTTC. The encoded protein is CASSLVTAQETQYF. V gene TRBV5-1 combines with J gene TRBJ2-5; no clear D gene. The germline V gene encodes CDR1 SGHRS and CDR2 YFSETQ. CDR3 size: 14 residues. The V end lost 0 bases, the J end lost 2 bases, and 8 bases lay between the germline ends.

The genes are TRBV7-8 and TRBJ1-1; D call uncertain. CDR3 length: 13 amino acids. Germline CDR1 is SGHVS and CDR2 is FQNEAQ. Trimming cost V 4 bases and J 2 bases, with 8 bases left between them. CDR3 region: CASSSGINTEAFF. For the CDR3, the DNA is TGTGCCAGCAGCTCTGGAATTAACACTGAAGCTTTCTTT.

The gene calls are TRBV6-2 or TRBV6-3 and TRBJ2-4; TRBD1 might be the D (6 bases). Trimming removed 0 bases at V and 7 bases at J, with 13 bases between. Per germline, CDR1 MNHEY and CDR2 SVGEGT. This CDR3 contains 15 residues. CDR3: CASSYSIGQLNIQYF. The CDR3 nucleotides are TGTGCCAGCAGTTACTCAATAGGACAGTTGAACATTCAGTACTTC.

The chain has TRBV24-1 and TRBJ2-1; D uncertain. Trimming left V 3 bases short and J 4 bases short, with 9 bases between. CDR3 length: 14 residues. Germline lookup yields CDR1 KGHDR and CDR2 SFDVKD. CDR3 in amino acids: CATSDQDGYNEQFF. CDR3 nucleotide sequence: TGTGCCACCAGTGATCAGGACGGGTACAATGAGCAGTTCTTC.

This clonotype was detected only once. This chain uses TRBV4-2 with TRBJ2-2; 7 bases match TRBD2. There are 14 residues in the CDR3. V shed 8 bases and J 2 bases; nucleotides not matched to a gene: 5. CDR1 and CDR2 (germline): LGHNA, YNFKEQ. As DNA, the CDR3 is TGTGCCAGCCGGGACTATCGTAACACCGGGGAGCTGTTTTTT. As protein: CASRDYRNTGELFF.

In this sample, this clonotype turned up a few times. V is TRBV20-1 and J is TRBJ2-3, with 8 nucleotides matching TRBD2. The junction had 5 bases not matched to a gene; V was cut back by 5 bases and J by 1 base. The CDR3 runs to 14 residues. In germline, CDR1 is DFQATT, CDR2 SNEGSKA (reference sequence). CDR3 protein: CSAPWREGTDTQYF. The DNA of the CDR3 is TGCAGTGCTCCCTGGCGGGAGGGCACAGATACGCAGTATTTT.

The chain recombines TRBV6-6 with TRBJ1-3, with no clear D. Deletions cut 3 bases from V and 4 bases from J, with 7 bases between. Germline values: CDR1 MNHNY, CDR2 SVGAGI (reference sequence). The length of the CDR3 is 13 residues. CDR3: CASSYSRGNTIYF. For the CDR3, the DNA is TGTGCCAGCAGTTATTCCAGGGGAAACACCATATATTTT.

The table lists this clonotype with a few counts. The chain carries TRBV3-1 and TRBJ2-3, with 11 nucleotides matching TRBD2. CDR1 is LGHDT, CDR2 YNNKEL, per germline (reference sequence). J was trimmed by 0 bases and V by 4 bases; bases with no gene match: 9. The CDR3 is 18 residues long. CDR3 DNA sequence: TGTGCCAGCAGCCTCCGTCGTAGCGGGAGGGCCAGCACAGATACGCAGTATTTT. It specifies CASSLRRSGRASTDTQYF.

The chain links TRBV7-3 to TRBJ1-3; perhaps TRBD1 as D (5 bases). Trimming left V 1 base short and J 2 bases short, with 9 bases between. CDR1 and CDR2 from the germline V gene are SGHTA and FQGTGA. CDR3 length: 15 residues. Here the CDR3 reads CASSLMGGAGNTIYF. CDR3 sequence (DNA): TGTGCCAGCAGCTTAATGGGGGGGGCTGGAAACACCATATATTTT.